This T cell receptor beta chain came from a study of T cell responses to AZD1222 COVID-19 vaccine. Notes on the study in general: Repertoires in all cases were sampled only once the peak T cell response had passed. Vaccination with two AZD1222 doses was followed by a rise in Spike-specific TCR breadth and depth. Donors were chiefly white British, with a greater number of females, and clonal diversity was perhaps underestimated. Baseline antibody screening turned up just six or seven seropositive AZD1222 recipients.

Germline CDR1 reads KGHDR; CDR2 reads SFDVKD. CDR3 length: 13 amino acids. The ends were cut back, 5 bases at V and 3 bases at J, with 7 bases in the middle. Data came from immunoSEQ multiplex PCR; TCRdb stores just in-frame clones and leaves some out. The table includes about 150,000 clones, roughly nine tenths detected once. As regards this clone: Antigen specificity is unknown.

The TCR originated in an adult in good health. The source material was peripheral blood, sampled on day 0 of MenACWY control vaccination. This chain connects TRBV24-1 to TRBJ2-1; D call uncertain. The CDR3 protein is CATSASFYNEQFF. The CDR3 DNA reads as TGTGCCACCAGTGCATCCTTCTACAATGAGCAGTTCTTC.